These 22 T cell receptor beta chains came from one sample sequenced in a study of shared clonotypes between healthy human individuals. Profiled with immunoSEQ multiplex PCR; TCRdb holds only in-frame clones, not every one. The table shows about 480,000 clones, with 79% occurring only once. Sequenced sample: PBMCs. These receptors all stem from a woman in her thirties or forties in good health. Some clones in this sample may be carry-over from other donors' samples.

This chain links TRBV7-9 with TRBJ2-1, with 7 bases lining up with TRBD2. This CDR3 has 15 residues. Trimming cost V 2 bases and J 5 bases; bases outside gene matches: 6. The V gene's germline CDR1 is SEHNR and CDR2 FQNEAQ (reference sequence). CDR3 bases: TGTGCCAGCAGCTTATTCGCGGGAGACAACAATGAGCAGTTCTTC. This sequence encodes CASSLFAGDNNEQFF.

The V call is TRBV6-1, the J call TRBJ2-1; 7 bases align to TRBD1. Germline V gives CDR1 MNHNS, CDR2 SASEGT. After removal of 4 bases from V and 8 bases from J, the junction contained 8 bases not matched to a gene. CDR3 length: 14 amino acids. Written as DNA, the CDR3 is TGTGCCAGCAGTGGTTTGAGAGGGGGCGATGAGCAGTTCTTC. It encodes CASSGLRGGDEQFF.

J is TRBJ2-7 and V is TRBV6-1, with D perhaps TRBD2 (5 bases). This CDR3 is built from 20 residues. Trimming took off 0 bases at V and 2 bases at J, with 26 bases between the two ends. Germline V gene lookup returns CDR1 MNHNS and CDR2 SASEGT. In DNA form, the CDR3 reads TGTGCCAGCAGTGAAGCGCTTCTAGGGTCGTGGATGCGGAGGACCTACGAGCAGTACTTC. Translation gives CASSEALLGSWMRRTYEQYF.

The V and J genes are TRBV7-8 and TRBJ1-5, with no clear D. The V gene's germline CDR1 is SGHVS and CDR2 FQNEAQ. V dropped 1 base and J dropped 3 bases, with 13 bases sitting between them. The CDR3 runs 16 residues. CDR3 DNA sequence: TGTGCCAGCAGCTTAGGGAGGTTGGGGATCAATCAGCCCCAGCATTTT. Translating it yields CASSLGRLGINQPQHF.

This chain uses TRBV5-1 with TRBJ2-5; TRBD1 matches at 7 bases. Trimming cost V 4 bases and J 2 bases; bases outside gene matches: 2. The germline CDR1 and CDR2 sequences are SGHRS and YFSETQ. This CDR3 has 13 residues. CDR3 amino acids: CASSPTGQETQYF. The CDR3 DNA reads as TGCGCCAGCAGCCCGACAGGGCAAGAGACCCAGTACTTC. Complete variable domain (other parts from reference TRBV5-1 and TRBJ2-5): KAGVTQTPRYLIKTRGQQVTLSCSPISGHRSVSWYQQTPGQGLQFLFEYFSETQRNKGNFPGRFSGRQFSNSRSEMNVSTLELGDSALYLCASSPTGQETQYFGPGTRLLVL.

The chain links TRBV6-6 to TRBJ2-3, with TRBD1 identical over 7 bases. This CDR3 comprises 16 residues. V dropped 6 bases and J dropped 4; count of bases not matched to a gene: 13. Germline values: CDR1 MNHNY, CDR2 SVGAGI (reference sequence). The CDR3 sequence: CASRQGSRGLADTQYF. The DNA for the CDR3 is TGTGCCAGCAGACAGGGAAGCAGGGGGTTGGCAGATACGCAGTATTTT.

V usage is TRBV15 and J usage is TRBJ2-1, with D perhaps matching TRBD2 (6 bases). Trimming left V 0 bases short and J 0 bases short, with 12 bases between. Germline V lookup: CDR1 LNHNV, CDR2 YYDKDF (reference sequence). The CDR3 contains 17 residues. As DNA, the CDR3 is TGTGCCACCAGCAGAGATCTGGGACTCAACTCCTACAATGAGCAGTTCTTC. Protein product: CATSRDLGLNSYNEQFF.

This chain uses TRBV18 with TRBJ2-5; tentatively, D is TRBD2 (5 bases). This CDR3 region has 16 residues. The ends were cut back, 2 bases at V and 4 bases at J, with 17 bases in the middle. Germline CDR1 and CDR2: KGHSH and LQKENI. CDR3 loop: CASSPLTPYGGETQYF. DNA of the CDR3: TGTGCCAGCTCACCATTAACCCCTTACGGAGGAGAGACCCAGTACTTC.

The rearrangement uses TRBV28 and TRBJ1-5; D is unclear. Germline values: CDR1 MDHEN, CDR2 SYDVKM. The CDR3 loop spans 15 amino acids. Trimming removed 6 bases at V and 0 bases at J, with 12 bases between. CDR3 in DNA: TGTGCCAGCAGCGCAGCGGGCTTTAGCAATCAGCCCCAGCATTTT. Translated: CASSAAGFSNQPQHF.

The chain links TRBV5-8 to TRBJ2-5; D possibly corresponds to TRBD2 (5 bases). V was shortened by 4 bases and J by 0 bases, with 7 bases between the two germline ends. The CDR3 is made up of 13 amino acids. Germline CDR1 SGHTS, CDR2 YDEGEE. The CDR3 protein is CASSKGDQETQYF. CDR3 DNA: TGTGCCAGCAGCAAGGGAGACCAAGAGACCCAGTACTTC.

The chain is built from TRBV13 and TRBJ2-1; 10 bases map to TRBD2. CDR1 and CDR2 from the germline V gene are PRHDT and FYEKMQ (reference sequence). The length of the CDR3 is 24 residues. Unmatched junction bases numbered 35, after V lost 7 bases and J lost 5 bases. CDR3 amino acids: CASTFRLIRRDGTSGIHTHNEQFF. CDR3 DNA sequence: TGTGCCAGCACCTTTCGACTCATCCGCCGGGACGGCACTAGCGGGATACACACACACAATGAGCAGTTCTTC.

The V and J genes are TRBV27 and TRBJ2-6; D could derive from TRBD1 or TRBD2 (5 bases each). Germline CDR1 reads MNHEY; CDR2 reads SMNVEV (reference sequence). The CDR3 spans 16 residues. V lost 4 bases, J lost 2 bases, and 12 bases lay in between. CDR3 in DNA: TGTGCCAGCAGTTGGGGGAACGGGGCTGGGGCCAACGTCCTGACTTTC. As protein: CASSWGNGAGANVLTF.

This chain links TRBV2 with TRBJ2-5, with D possibly matching TRBD2 (5 bases). The CDR3 has 14 amino acids. CDR1 SNHLY and CDR2 FYNNEI come from the germline V gene. V lost 5 bases and J 5 bases, leaving 15 bases between the germline ends. Here the CDR3 reads CASSSIPRGETQYF. The CDR3 bases are TGTGCCAGCAGTTCCATCCCACGGGGTGAGACCCAGTACTTC.

The V and J genes are TRBV2 and TRBJ2-5; possible D gene TRBD2, 6 bases. CDR3 length: 13 amino acids. The V and J ends lost 4 bases and 4 bases respectively, with 10 bases between them. Germline loops: CDR1 SNHLY, CDR2 FYNNEI. CDR3 protein: CASSVDSGETQYF. The DNA for the CDR3 is TGTGCCAGCAGTGTTGATAGCGGAGAGACCCAGTACTTC.

The gene calls are TRBV7-2 and TRBJ2-7; D may be TRBD1 (6 bases). This CDR3 has 13 amino acids. CDR1 SGHTA and CDR2 FQGNSA come from the germline V gene. V was shortened by 2 bases and J by 7 bases, with 12 bases between the two germline ends. This CDR3 reads CASSLPGAREQYF. For the CDR3, the DNA is TGTGCCAGCAGCTTACCAGGGGCCCGGGAGCAGTACTTC.

The CDR3: CAWRLVAGADTQYF. DNA of the CDR3: TGTGCCTGGAGACTTGTGGCAGGGGCCGATACGCAGTATTTT. The chain uses TRBV30 and TRBJ2-3, with D tentatively TRBD1 (6 bases). This CDR3 region has 14 residues. Germline V gene lookup returns CDR1 GTSNPN and CDR2 SVGIG (reference sequence). V was shortened by 3 bases and J by 6 bases, with 16 bases between the two germline ends.

The chain is built from TRBV28 and TRBJ1-5, with 7 bases lining up with TRBD1. The V and J ends lost 4 bases and 4 bases, in that order; junction bases with no gene match: 7. The CDR3 runs to 15 residues. From germline, CDR1 is MDHEN and CDR2 SYDVKM. Here the CDR3 DNA reads TGTGCCAGCAGTTCACAGGGGATTAGAAATCAGCCCCAGCATTTT. Translated, it gives CASSSQGIRNQPQHF.

This clone occurred many times. The chain couples TRBV28 to TRBJ2-1, with D perhaps TRBD2 (5 bases). Germline V lookup: CDR1 MDHEN, CDR2 SYDVKM. This CDR3 region has 15 residues. V lost 4 bases, J lost 2 bases, and 12 bases lay in between. Here the CDR3 reads CASSSGETTYNEQFF. The CDR3 coding sequence is TGTGCCAGCAGTTCCGGGGAGACCACCTACAATGAGCAGTTCTTC.

This clone was detected ten times or more. The chain has TRBV27 and TRBJ2-1; no definite D call. CDR1 is MNHEY, CDR2 SMNVEV, per germline (reference sequence). Trimming cost V 7 bases and J 8 bases, with 9 bases left between them. The CDR3 runs to 11 residues. The CDR3 DNA sequence: TGTGCCAGCAACGGTCTTGATGAGCAGTTCTTC. Translation gives CASNGLDEQFF.

V gene TRBV28 combines with J gene TRBJ2-3; 13 positions agree with TRBD2. Germline-derived CDR1 and CDR2 are MDHEN and SYDVKM. V lost 1 base to trimming and J lost 0 bases; unmatched junction nucleotides: 4. CDR3 size: 18 residues. Written as DNA, the CDR3 is TGTGCCAGCAGTTTATCGGGGACTAGCGGGACTAGCACAGATACGCAGTATTTT. Its protein product is CASSLSGTSGTSTDTQYF.

Concerning this clone: Other nucleotide sequences in the sample specify the same CDR3. The chain is built from TRBV7-9 and TRBJ2-6, with D perhaps given as TRBD1 or TRBD2 (5 bases each). This CDR3 has 18 amino acids. Trimming shortened V by 0 bases and J by 0 bases, and 12 bases separated the two germline ends. Germline V gives CDR1 SEHNR, CDR2 FQNEAQ (reference sequence). CDR3: CASSLAAGTGSGANVLTF. The DNA for the CDR3 is TGTGCCAGCAGCTTAGCGGCGGGCACAGGCTCTGGGGCCAACGTCCTGACTTTC.

The chain employs TRBV9 and TRBJ1-1; D is undetermined. Trimming removed 0 bases from V and 4 bases from J, with 7 bases in between. The CDR3 spans 13 residues. From germline, CDR1 is SGDLS and CDR2 YYNGEE. The CDR3 DNA sequence: TGTGCCAGCAGCGTAGGCTGGGGCACTGAAGCTTTCTTT. Its protein product is CASSVGWGTEAFF.